This T cell receptor (beta chain) came from a study of T cell changes during pregnancy in multiple sclerosis. CDR3 length: 16 residues. Germline CDR1 and CDR2: MNHNS and SASEGT. Trimming pared 4 bases from V and 2 bases from J, leaving 18 bases between. Sequencing was performed with immunoSEQ multiplex PCR; in TCRdb, only in-frame clones are kept and a portion is missing. The sample gives about 58,000 clones, more than 80% of which show up once; 0.4% to 0.5% is in the top ten. The specimen comprised CD4+ T cells from peripheral blood mononuclear cells, sampled after pregnancy. The sequence was collected from a female donor in good health, enrolled as a control in a pregnancy study. The chain links TRBV6-1 to TRBJ2-7; perhaps TRBD1 as D (5 bases). CDR3 sequence reads: CASSAGQGTTTYEQYF. CDR3 in DNA: TGTGCCAGCAGTGCTGGCCAGGGTACTACAACCTACGAGCAGTACTTC.